One sample yielded the 27 T cell receptor beta chains listed below, sequenced in a study of CD8 T cells in ankylosing spondylitis. TCRdb called the 5' RACE reads again in MiXCR, with one record for every CDR3 protein. The sample gives approximately 300,000 distinct CDR3 sequences, under 25% of which show up once; roughly 3.6% is in the top ten. The sequenced sample consisted of blood, either unsorted or a sorted T cell fraction (not recorded which). The receptor set was obtained from a female donor with ankylosing spondylitis or in good health (not recorded which).

This clonotype was counted at least ten times. The V and J genes are TRBV20-1 and TRBJ2-1; D perhaps matches TRBD1 (6 bases). The CDR3 totals 13 residues. V lost 3 bases and J lost 9, with 15 bases in between. Germline V gene sequence: CDR1 DFQATT, CDR2 SNEGSKA (reference sequence). This CDR3 reads CSARPAMGAEQFF. In DNA form, the CDR3 reads TGCAGTGCTAGGCCTGCAATGGGGGCTGAGCAGTTCTTC.

The table lists this clonotype with a few counts. The chain combines TRBV12-3 or TRBV12-4 with TRBJ2-1; TRBD2 matches 7 bases. CDR3 size: 16 residues. The junction had 9 bases not matched to a gene; V was cut back by 7 bases and J by 0 bases. CDR3 sequence: CASICPSGDSYNEQFF. CDR3 nucleotide sequence: TGTGCCAGCATTTGCCCTAGCGGAGACTCCTACAATGAGCAGTTCTTC.

This clonotype was seen a handful of times. The gene calls are TRBV20-1 and TRBJ2-5; D might be TRBD2 (5 bases). The germline V and J ends were trimmed by 5 bases and 3 bases, with 7 bases remaining between them. In germline, CDR1 is DFQATT, CDR2 SNEGSKA (reference sequence). There are 11 residues in the CDR3. CDR3 nucleotide sequence: TGCAGTGCTGTGAGGGAAGAGACCCAGTACTTC. Protein product: CSAVREETQYF.

This clonotype was picked up many times. The chain links TRBV29-1 to TRBJ2-7, with 7 bases fitting TRBD1. Germline assignment: CDR1 SQVTM and CDR2 ANQGSEA. V shed 7 bases and J 4 bases; nucleotides not matched to a gene: 7. There are 12 residues in the CDR3. In DNA form, the CDR3 reads TGCAGCGCTCAAAAGGGGGCTTACGAGCAGTACTTC. Residues: CSAQKGAYEQYF.

This clonotype was recorded at least ten times. The rearrangement joins TRBV7-2 to TRBJ1-1, with TRBD1 as a possible D gene (6 bases). The length of the CDR3 is 14 residues. CDR1 SGHTA and CDR2 FQGNSA come from the germline V gene. Between the trimmed V and J ends, which lost 2 bases and 10 bases, there was a span of 17 bases. Here the CDR3 reads CASSLRSRGGSAFF. DNA of the CDR3: TGTGCCAGCAGCTTAAGAAGCAGGGGCGGCTCAGCTTTCTTT.

The chain employs TRBV7-2 and TRBJ2-3, with a tentative D call TRBD2 (6 bases). The CDR3 loop spans 15 amino acids. The V gene's germline CDR1 is SGHTA and CDR2 FQGNSA. Trimming removed 7 bases from V and 0 bases from J, with 14 bases in between. The DNA of the CDR3 is TGTGCCAGCACCGGGGGATACTCTAGCACAGATACGCAGTATTTT. Translation gives CASTGGYSSTDTQYF.

This clonotype was found once. The J gene is TRBJ2-3, the V gene TRBV6-4; no definite D call. CDR3 length equals 13 residues. Germline V gene sequence: CDR1 MRHNA, CDR2 SNTAGT. V gave up 3 bases and J gave up 2 bases, with 6 bases separating them. CDR3 nucleotide sequence: TGTGCCAGCAGTGAGAGCGACACAGATACGCAGTATTTT. It translates to CASSESDTDTQYF.

This chain uses TRBV5-5 with TRBJ1-5; weak D call: TRBD1 (6 bases). The V and J ends lost 3 bases and 6 bases respectively, with 16 bases between them. The CDR3 has 15 residues. CDR1 is SGHKS and CDR2 is YYEKEE in the germline V gene (reference sequence). CDR3 residues: CASSSSGEEGQPQHF. The CDR3 DNA reads TGTGCCAGCAGCTCCTCAGGGGAGGAAGGTCAGCCCCAGCATTTT.

The chain has TRBV24-1 and TRBJ2-1; the D gene is possibly TRBD1 (7 bases). CDR1 and CDR2 from the germline V gene are KGHDR and SFDVKD. Deletions cut 7 bases from V and 9 bases from J, with 24 bases between. The CDR3 extends over 16 amino acids. Written as DNA, the CDR3 is TGTGCCACCAGCGGGGATAGGGGGCGGGGTGAGAGTGAGCAGTTCTTC. It is translated as CATSGDRGRGESEQFF.

The J gene is TRBJ2-1, the V gene TRBV25-1; 13 positions agree with TRBD2. The CDR3 has 13 amino acids. Trimming removed 8 bases from V and 7 bases from J; junction bases left unmatched: 2. Germline CDR1 reads MGHDK; CDR2 reads SYGVNS. For the CDR3, the DNA is TGTGCCAGCTCGGGACTAGCGGGAAATGAGCAGTTCTTC. Translation: CASSGLAGNEQFF.

The table lists this clonotype with a few counts. The J gene is TRBJ1-6, the V gene TRBV6-1; 7 bases map to TRBD1. The V gene end was trimmed by 6 bases and the J gene end by 12 bases; junction bases not matched to a gene: 11. The length of the CDR3 is 14 residues. The V gene's germline CDR1 is MNHNS and CDR2 SASEGT. Here the CDR3 reads CASSPTGDGLPLHF. CDR3 coding DNA: TGTGCCAGCAGCCCAACAGGGGATGGGTTACCCCTCCACTTT.

A few counts support this clonotype. The V gene is TRBV6-2 or TRBV6-3, the J gene TRBJ1-5; 8 nucleotides match TRBD1. Germline lookup yields CDR1 MNHEY and CDR2 SVGEGT. V trimming: 7 bases; J trimming: 1 base; junction bases outside the gene matches: 9. The CDR3 is 16 residues long. This CDR3 is CASTDRQGRSNQPQHF. The CDR3 nucleotides read TGTGCCAGCACCGATAGACAGGGGCGAAGCAATCAGCCCCAGCATTTT.

This clonotype was seen a few times. The chain has TRBV7-2 and TRBJ2-7; D is possibly TRBD2 (5 bases). Germline-derived CDR1 and CDR2 are SGHTA and FQGNSA. The CDR3 has 15 amino acids. V shed 1 base and J shed 0 bases, with 10 bases lying between them. CDR3 sequence reads: CASSLGERLSYEQYF. The CDR3 DNA reads as TGTGCCAGCAGCTTAGGGGAGCGGCTCTCCTACGAGCAGTACTTC.

CDR3 sequence (DNA): TGTGCCAGCAGTTTCGGGGGGGGCAACACCGGGGAGCTGTTTTTT. Its translation: CASSFGGGNTGELFF. The gene calls are TRBV12-3 or TRBV12-4 and TRBJ2-2; TRBD2 matches 8 bases. This CDR3 has 15 amino acids. J gave up 2 bases and V 3 bases, and 2 bases lay outside the gene matches.

This clonotype was found a few times. Its ends do not fully match the called genes, so a read error is possible. The V gene is TRBV29-1, the J gene TRBJ2-1; D possibly matches TRBD1 or TRBD2 (5 bases each). The CDR3 extends over 14 amino acids. The V gene's germline CDR1 is SQVTM and CDR2 ANQGSEA. CDR3 nucleotide sequence: TGCAGCGTTGTGGGACCCCGATCCTCCAATGAGCAGTTCTTC. Translation: CSVVGPRSSNEQFF.

The V call is TRBV7-2, the J call TRBJ2-3; 11 positions match TRBD2. This CDR3 has 12 amino acids. J gave up 10 bases and V 5 bases, and 2 bases lay outside the gene matches. From germline, CDR1 is SGHTA and CDR2 FQGNSA. The CDR3 is CASSETSGAQYF. The CDR3 DNA is TGTGCCAGCAGCGAGACTAGCGGGGCGCAGTATTTT.

This clonotype was observed a handful of times. The chain couples TRBV6-1 to TRBJ2-6; possible D gene TRBD2, 6 bases. Trimming took off 8 bases at V and 0 bases at J, with 11 bases between the two ends. From germline, CDR1 is MNHNS and CDR2 SASEGT. The CDR3 loop spans 15 amino acids. CDR3 region: CASRRRGSGANVLTF. The CDR3 DNA follows: TGTGCCAGCCGACGGAGGGGCTCTGGGGCCAACGTCCTGACTTTC.

This chain uses TRBV16 with TRBJ2-3, with D uncertain. The germline gives CDR1 KGHSY, CDR2 FQNENV. The ends were cut back, 5 bases at V and 0 bases at J, with 9 bases in the middle. The CDR3 sequence is 14 residues long. CDR3 amino acids: CASSAGRSTDTQYF. The CDR3 region has the DNA TGTGCCAGCAGCGCTGGACGGAGCACAGATACGCAGTATTTT.

This chain joins TRBV20-1 and TRBJ2-4; TRBD2 aligns across 10 bases. V lost 5 bases and J lost 9; bases outside the gene matches: 4. CDR1 and CDR2 from the germline V gene are DFQATT and SNEGSKA (reference sequence). The CDR3 covers 12 residues. This chain's CDR3 is CSAPRTSGIQYF. CDR3 nucleotide sequence: TGCAGTGCTCCACGGACTAGCGGCATTCAGTACTTC.

The J gene is TRBJ2-1, the V gene TRBV9; 10 bases are a match to TRBD1. V trimming: 3 bases; J trimming: 9 bases; junction bases outside the gene matches: 12. This CDR3 contains 16 residues. Germline loops: CDR1 SGDLS, CDR2 YYNGEE. This CDR3 reads CASSAQPGQGIREQFF. CDR3 nucleotide sequence: TGTGCCAGCAGCGCTCAGCCGGGACAGGGGATCCGTGAGCAGTTCTTC.

This clonotype was picked up many times. The chain uses TRBV29-1 and TRBJ2-7; D uncertain. Deletions cut 6 bases from V and 0 bases from J, with 21 bases between. The germline V gene has CDR1 SQVTM and CDR2 ANQGSEA. The CDR3 runs to 16 residues. Written as DNA, the CDR3 is TGCAGCGTGGCCTCGTTTAGGGCCTCCCTCTCCTACGAGCAGTACTTC. This sequence encodes CSVASFRASLSYEQYF.

Comment on this clonotype: The junction differs from germline at one of its ends, possibly a read error. This sequence joins TRBV20-1 and TRBJ1-2, with unresolved D. This CDR3 spans 10 amino acids. The germline V gene has CDR1 DFQATT and CDR2 SNEGSKA (reference sequence). CDR3 sequence: CLAANYGYTF. Written as DNA, the CDR3 is TGTCTGGCCGCTAACTATGGCTACACCTTC.

The V and J genes are TRBV28 and TRBJ2-4; D is perhaps TRBD2 (6 bases). Germline V lookup: CDR1 MDHEN, CDR2 SYDVKM. V was pared by 6 bases and J by 2 bases, with 11 bases between. CDR3 length equals 14 residues. The CDR3 nucleotides are TGTGCCAGCAGGGATAGCGGATCCAAAAACATTCAGTACTTC. Translated, it gives CASRDSGSKNIQYF.

This clonotype occurred many times. The V and J genes are TRBV29-1 and TRBJ2-3; TRBD1 matches 7 bases. The CDR3 totals 12 residues. V shed 5 bases, J shed 5 bases, and the junction held 4 bases outside the gene matches. The germline V gene encodes CDR1 SQVTM and CDR2 ANQGSEA. As DNA, the CDR3 is TGCAGCGTTCCGGGACAGCGAGATACGCAGTATTTT. As protein: CSVPGQRDTQYF.

This clonotype turned up a few times. The chain combines TRBV10-3 with TRBJ1-5, with 9 nucleotides matching TRBD1. This CDR3 is 16 amino acids long. CDR1 and CDR2 from the germline V gene are ENHRY and SYGVKD. Trimming removed 2 bases from V and 6 bases from J; junction bases left unmatched: 8. CDR3 loop: CAISEGDREKSQPQHF. The CDR3 nucleotides read TGTGCCATCAGTGAGGGGGACAGGGAAAAATCTCAGCCCCAGCATTTT.

Written as DNA, the CDR3 is TGCGCCAGCAGTGAGAGCCGGGACCCGGTCTACGAGCAGTACTTC. Encoded protein: CASSESRDPVYEQYF. The chain couples TRBV10-1 to TRBJ2-7; D is tentatively TRBD1 or TRBD2 (5 bases each). The germline gives CDR1 WNHNN, CDR2 SYGVQD (reference sequence). Trimming cost V 2 bases and J 3 bases, with 14 bases left between them. This CDR3 has 15 amino acids.

The sample holds a few counts of this clonotype. The chain uses TRBV20-1 and TRBJ2-5; 9 nucleotides agree with TRBD1. Losses at the gene ends were 5 bases for V and 3 bases for J; bases not matched to a gene: 7. CDR3 length: 14 amino acids. The germline V gene encodes CDR1 DFQATT and CDR2 SNEGSKA (reference sequence). CDR3 in DNA: TGCAGTGCTGGGACAGGGAAGGGGGAAGAGACCCAGTACTTC. Translating it yields CSAGTGKGEETQYF.